The 11 T cell receptor beta chains reported below all come from one sample, sequenced in a study of T cells after yellow fever vaccination. TCRdb re-called the 5' RACE reads with MiXCR, one entry per CDR3 protein. This sample has around 320,000 distinct CDR3 sequences, with under 9% found just once. Sequenced material: CD4+ T cells sorted from PBMCs, taken 5 days after the yellow fever booster vaccination. The receptors were gathered from a man between 18 and 35 years old who received the YFV17D yellow fever vaccine.

This clonotype was seen more than once but under ten times. This rearrangement joins TRBV5-1 to TRBJ2-5, with D possibly TRBD2 on 5 matching bases. CDR3 length: 13 amino acids. V lost 7 bases and J 5 bases, leaving 15 bases between the germline ends. In germline, CDR1 is SGHRS, CDR2 YFSETQ. CDR3 in amino acids: CASLADGMETQYF. The DNA of the CDR3 is TGCGCCAGCTTGGCGGACGGGATGGAGACCCAGTACTTC.

This chain connects TRBV6-5 to TRBJ2-5; D gene unclear. Trimming took 0 bases from V and 7 from J, leaving 18 bases between them. Germline values: CDR1 MNHEY, CDR2 SVGAGI. This CDR3 has 16 amino acids. The CDR3 protein is CASSYSKTPYSPTQYF. Written as DNA, the CDR3 is TGTGCCAGCAGTTACTCGAAGACGCCCTATAGTCCGACCCAGTACTTC.

There are a few counts of this clonotype. J is TRBJ1-4 and V is TRBV29-1, with D uncertain. The CDR3 length is 13 residues. V was trimmed by 5 bases and J by 5 bases, leaving 12 bases between them. Germline loops: CDR1 SQVTM, CDR2 ANQGSEA. This CDR3 is CSVLGLPNEKLFF. For the CDR3, the DNA is TGCAGCGTTCTCGGGCTGCCCAATGAAAAACTGTTTTTT.

This clonotype was counted a few times. The V and J genes are TRBV7-2 and TRBJ1-2; no definite D call. The CDR3 consists of 14 residues. V gave up 2 bases and J gave up 5 bases, with 12 bases separating them. Germline loops: CDR1 SGHTA, CDR2 FQGNSA. DNA for the CDR3: TGTGCCAGCAGCTTACAATCAGACCCATATGGCTACACCTTC. Its translation: CASSLQSDPYGYTF.

The chain is built from TRBV11-2 and TRBJ2-3, with 9 bases lining up with TRBD2. The CDR3 consists of 17 residues. The trim removed 5 bases at V and 2 bases at J, leaving 11 bases unmatched. In germline, CDR1 is SGHAT, CDR2 FQNNGV. CDR3 in DNA: TGTGCCAGCAGCCCTACGCCGGGACTAGCAGTCACAGATACGCAGTATTTT. Translation gives CASSPTPGLAVTDTQYF.

The rearrangement uses TRBV20-1 and TRBJ2-4; D unresolved. The CDR3 length is 14 residues. Trimming stripped 5 bases from V and 0 bases from J, with 11 bases between. Germline CDR1 and CDR2: DFQATT and SNEGSKA (reference sequence). This CDR3 reads CSASHELAKNIQYF. The CDR3, as DNA: TGCAGTGCTTCCCACGAATTAGCCAAAAACATTCAGTACTTC.

Many counts were recorded for this clonotype. As DNA, the CDR3 is TGTGCCAGCCTCCGGACAGGGAAAGAGACCCAGTACTTC. Translated, it gives CASLRTGKETQYF. The rearrangement uses TRBV6-1 and TRBJ2-5; 8 bases align to TRBD1. Germline V CDR1 and CDR2: MNHNS, SASEGT. The V segment lost 8 bases and the J segment 3 bases; nucleotides outside the gene matches: 5. The CDR3 totals 13 residues.

There are a few counts of this clonotype. CDR3: CASSPWTVDVEAFF. The CDR3 DNA reads as TGTGCCAGCAGTCCCTGGACGGTGGACGTAGAGGCTTTCTTT. The rearrangement uses TRBV27 and TRBJ1-1; no firm D call. V gave up 5 bases and J gave up 11 bases, with 21 bases separating them. Germline V CDR1 and CDR2: MNHEY, SMNVEV (reference sequence). The CDR3 runs to 14 residues.

This clonotype showed up just a few times. The chain uses TRBV11-1 and TRBJ1-3; a weak D match, TRBD1 (5 bases). V was cut by 10 bases and J by 2 bases, with 12 bases left in between. The CDR3 consists of 13 residues. In germline, CDR1 is SGHAT, CDR2 FQDESV (reference sequence). CDR3 DNA sequence: TGTGCCACTACCAGGGAGCCTGGAAACACCATATATTTT. Protein product: CATTREPGNTIYF.

Ten or more counts support this clonotype. The rearrangement uses TRBV2 and TRBJ1-6; TRBD1 matches 10 bases. Germline trimming cut 5 bases from V and 7 bases from J; bases unmatched to any gene: 2. Germline assignment: CDR1 SNHLY and CDR2 FYNNEI. The length of the CDR3 is 14 residues. The CDR3 loop is CASSRGQGNSPLHF. As DNA, the CDR3 is TGTGCCAGCAGTAGGGGACAGGGGAATTCACCCCTCCACTTT.

This clonotype has just a few counts. The J gene is TRBJ2-1, the V gene TRBV6-5, with D possibly being TRBD2 (7 bases). The CDR3 runs to 14 residues. From germline, CDR1 is MNHEY and CDR2 SVGAGI. The V end lost 9 bases, the J end lost 5 bases, and 17 bases lay between the germline ends. The CDR3 nucleotides read TGTGCCAGTCTTGCGGGGGCGGGTAACAATGAGCAGTTCTTC. The encoded protein is CASLAGAGNNEQFF.